This TCR beta chain derives from a study of T cells in Graves' hyperthyroidism and ophthalmopathy. The germline gives CDR1 SEHNR, CDR2 FQNEAQ (reference sequence). This CDR3 has 14 amino acids. V lost 3 bases and J lost 4, with 10 bases in between. RNA transcripts gave rise to amplified TCR beta CDR3 regions. In the first-round RT-PCR of the TCR CDR3, the HTBI primer set was used. One entry per CDR3 protein results from TCRdb running MiXCR on the multiplex PCR reads. The table records a few hundred thousand distinct CDR3 sequences, approximately 15% of them present only once. The hyperthyroidism was newly diagnosed and had lasted under 2 months; the patients were aged 18 to 65. Uncontrolled infection, other autoimmune disease, pregnancy and lactation each barred patients from inclusion. PBMCs were obtained from roughly 10 ml fresh peripheral blood.

The source material was blood. The chain couples TRBV7-9 to TRBJ1-3, with D possibly being TRBD1 (6 bases). This TCR was sampled from a woman aged 18-29 years with Graves' hyperthyroidism. CDR3 protein: CASSFPGQGNTIYF. In DNA form, the CDR3 reads TGTGCCAGCAGCTTCCCGGGACAAGGAAACACCATATATTTT.